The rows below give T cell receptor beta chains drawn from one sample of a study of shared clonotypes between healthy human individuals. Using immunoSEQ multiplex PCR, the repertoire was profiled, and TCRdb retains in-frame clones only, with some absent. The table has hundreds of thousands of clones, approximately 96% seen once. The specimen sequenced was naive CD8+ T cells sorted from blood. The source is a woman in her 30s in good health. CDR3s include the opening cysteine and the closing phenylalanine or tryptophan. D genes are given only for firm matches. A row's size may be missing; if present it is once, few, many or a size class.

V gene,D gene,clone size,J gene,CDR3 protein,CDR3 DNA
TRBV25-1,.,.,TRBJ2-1,CASSEFTGNEQFF,TGTGCCAGCAGTGAATTTACGGGGAATGAGCAGTTCTTC
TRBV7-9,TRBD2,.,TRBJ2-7,CASSLARGRSKSYEQYF,TGTGCCAGCAGCTTAGCGCGCGGGAGAAGTAAGTCCTACGAGCAGTACTTC
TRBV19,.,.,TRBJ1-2,CASRGRDGNGYTF,TGTGCCAGTAGGGGCCGGGACGGAAATGGCTACACCTTC
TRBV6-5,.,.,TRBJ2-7,CASSYYSGYEQYF,TGTGCCAGCAGTTACTATAGCGGCTACGAGCAGTACTTC
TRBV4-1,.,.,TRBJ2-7,CASSQIIRDQSSYEQYF,TGCGCCAGCAGCCAAATAATCCGGGACCAGAGCTCCTACGAGCAGTACTTC
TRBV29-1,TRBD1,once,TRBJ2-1,CSVITGVGYNEQFF,TGCAGCGTGATAACAGGGGTGGGCTACAATGAGCAGTTCTTC
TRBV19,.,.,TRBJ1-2,CASLTELYGYTF,TGTGCCAGTCTGACCGAGTTATATGGCTACACCTTC
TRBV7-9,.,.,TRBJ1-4,CASAPALMEGEKLFF,TGTGCCAGCGCCCCGGCCTTAATGGAGGGCGAAAAACTGTTTTTT
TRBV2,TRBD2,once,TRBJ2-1,CASDSSGRNEQFF,TGTGCCAGCGACTCTAGCGGGCGCAATGAGCAGTTCTTC
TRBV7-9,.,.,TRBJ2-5,CASRAGQETQYF,TGTGCCAGCAGGGCAGGCCAAGAGACCCAGTACTTC
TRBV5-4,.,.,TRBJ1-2,CASGPGGGNYGYTF,TGTGCCAGCGGCCCTGGGGGGGGAAACTATGGCTACACCTTC
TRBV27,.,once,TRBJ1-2,CASSLSSGDGYTF,TGTGCCAGCAGTCTCAGCTCAGGGGATGGCTACACCTTC
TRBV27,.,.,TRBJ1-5,CASSLVGQPQHF,TGTGCCAGCAGTTTGGTAGGCCAGCCCCAGCATTTT
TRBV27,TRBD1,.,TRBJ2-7,CASKSGTGNYEQYF,TGTGCCAGCAAATCCGGGACAGGCAACTACGAGCAGTACTTC
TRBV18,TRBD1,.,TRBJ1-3,CASSPPGQGNTIYF,TGTGCCAGCTCACCACCGGGACAGGGAAACACCATATATTTT